The 17 T cell receptor beta chains below were found in one sample sequenced in a study of blood T cell repertoires in COVID-19 (dated by TCRdb to the early 2020s). The library came from the immunoSEQ multiplex PCR assay. TCRdb's version of the immuneACCESS table is confined to in-frame rearrangements and falls short of the full clone set. An unresolved V gene accounts for under half of the shortfall where checked; the remainder is of unknown origin. In this sample the table shows over 400,000 clones, about 88% of which occur a single time. Roughly 8% of the sample is held by the ten biggest clonotypes. The sequenced sample was PBMCs or T cells enriched from blood (not recorded which). Receptor source: a woman in her sixties or seventies who had recovered from COVID-19.

The chain uses TRBV11-2 and TRBJ2-4; 7 bases are a match to TRBD1. V was pared by 3 bases and J by 5 bases, with 10 bases of the junction left unmatched. The CDR3 is made up of 16 amino acids. CDR1 and CDR2 from the germline V gene are SGHAT and FQNNGV. Here the CDR3 reads CASSFPLTGAENIQYF. The CDR3 DNA sequence: TGTGCCAGCAGCTTTCCACTTACAGGGGCGGAAAACATTCAGTACTTC.

In this sample, this clone turned up a few times. The chain joins TRBV13 to TRBJ2-4, with a weak D call TRBD2 (6 bases). V lost 4 bases and J lost 6, with 16 bases in between. Germline V lookup: CDR1 PRHDT, CDR2 FYEKMQ (reference sequence). The CDR3 spans 15 residues. CDR3 region: CASSWQRQEGNIQYF. DNA of the CDR3: TGTGCCAGCAGCTGGCAACGGCAGGAGGGAAACATTCAGTACTTC.

The chain uses TRBV4-2 and TRBJ2-1; 7 bases agree with TRBD1. V lost 0 bases to trimming and J lost 10 bases; unmatched junction nucleotides: 3. The CDR3 covers 13 residues. Germline CDR1 is LGHNA and CDR2 is YNFKEQ. The CDR3 DNA reads as TGTGCCAGCAGCCAAGACGGACAGGTGGAGCAGTTCTTC. Encoded protein: CASSQDGQVEQFF.

The chain carries TRBV6-5 and TRBJ1-6; perhaps TRBD1 as D (6 bases). This CDR3 is built from 15 residues. Trimming removed 11 bases at V and 0 bases at J, with 14 bases between. CDR1 and CDR2 from the germline V gene are MNHEY and SVGAGI. The CDR3 DNA reads TGTGCCGGTGGGGGGGGCAGCTCCTATAATTCACCCCTCCACTTT. Amino acids: CAGGGGSSYNSPLHF.

This clone showed up just once. V is TRBV6-1 and J is TRBJ2-1; weak D call: TRBD2 (5 bases). CDR1 is MNHNS, CDR2 SASEGT, per germline. V lost 3 bases and J 3 bases, leaving 15 bases between the germline ends. The CDR3 loop spans 16 amino acids. CDR3 loop: CASSEEELRYYNEQFF. The CDR3 DNA sequence: TGTGCCAGCAGTGAGGAGGAGCTCCGTTACTACAATGAGCAGTTCTTC.

This clone was seen once. The chain uses TRBV2 and TRBJ2-7, with 8 bases aligning to TRBD1. CDR1 is SNHLY and CDR2 is FYNNEI in the germline V gene. V shed 5 bases, J shed 4 bases, and the junction held 10 bases outside the gene matches. The length of the CDR3 is 15 residues. CDR3 bases: TGTGCCAGCAGTATCGAGCAGGGGGCGATGTACGAGCAGTACTTC. Amino acids: CASSIEQGAMYEQYF.

V is TRBV24-1 and J is TRBJ2-3; 8 positions agree with TRBD1. CDR3 length: 15 residues. V was clipped by 6 bases and J by 4 bases; unmatched bases: 8. Per the germline V gene, CDR1 is KGHDR and CDR2 is SFDVKD. CDR3 residues: CATSSRGLRADTQYF. The CDR3 bases are TGTGCCACCAGTTCCAGGGGGCTTAGGGCAGATACGCAGTATTTT.

The chain has TRBV5-1 and TRBJ1-1; TRBD1 aligns across 9 bases. The V and J ends lost 3 bases and 4 bases, in that order; junction bases with no gene match: 13. Germline V gene data show CDR1 as SGHRS and CDR2 as YFSETQ. The CDR3 totals 17 residues. CDR3 nucleotides: TGCGCCAGCAGCTCAGGACAGGGGCCCAACAGACCCACTGAAGCTTTCTTT. Encoded protein: CASSSGQGPNRPTEAFF.

The CDR3 loop is CASSPGQGVSFRNTEAFF. The CDR3 coding sequence is TGTGCCAGCAGCCCCGGACAGGGTGTGAGTTTCCGAAACACTGAAGCTTTCTTT. The V call is TRBV5-4, the J call TRBJ1-1; TRBD1 agrees at 8 bases. V shed 4 bases and J 2 bases; nucleotides not matched to a gene: 16. CDR1 and CDR2 (germline): SGHNT, YYREEE (reference sequence). This CDR3 has 18 amino acids.

The V call is TRBV10-2, the J call TRBJ1-1; D gene uncertain. This CDR3 contains 15 residues. Germline V lookup: CDR1 WSHSY, CDR2 SAAADI. Trimming stripped 0 bases from V and 2 bases from J, with 10 bases between. The CDR3 sequence: CASSESATINTEAFF. The CDR3 DNA reads as TGCGCCAGCAGTGAGTCAGCCACGATTAACACTGAAGCTTTCTTT.

This rearrangement joins TRBV10-3 to TRBJ2-3; weak D call: TRBD1 (6 bases). This CDR3 is 13 amino acids long. Germline loops: CDR1 ENHRY, CDR2 SYGVKD. V lost 10 bases, J lost 2 bases, and 13 bases lay in between. Written as DNA, the CDR3 is TGTGCCACTACGGGACAATCCACAGATACGCAGTATTTT. Protein sequence: CATTGQSTDTQYF.

Only one count was recorded for this clone. The genes are TRBV19 and TRBJ1-5, with 12 bases fitting TRBD1. CDR3 length: 16 residues. CDR1 is LNHDA and CDR2 is SQIVND in the germline V gene (reference sequence). J was trimmed by 7 bases and V by 7 bases; bases with no gene match: 11. CDR3 in DNA: TGTGCCAGTAAGACCCTGGGGACAGGGGGCTTGCAGCCCCAGCATTTT. Residues: CASKTLGTGGLQPQHF.

The J gene is TRBJ2-3, the V gene TRBV11-2; 13 nucleotides align to TRBD2. V lost 3 bases, J lost 6 bases, and 9 bases stayed unmatched. This CDR3 has 17 amino acids. CDR1 is SGHAT, CDR2 FQNNGV, per germline. The CDR3 region is CASSFYTGTSGADTQYF. CDR3 sequence (DNA): TGTGCCAGCAGCTTTTATACCGGGACTAGCGGGGCCGATACGCAGTATTTT.

The chain has TRBV6-5 and TRBJ1-1, with 9 bases identical to TRBD1. Germline assignment: CDR1 MNHEY and CDR2 SVGAGI. The CDR3 is 15 residues long. After removal of 6 bases from V and 5 bases from J, the junction contained 10 bases not matched to a gene. The CDR3 DNA follows: TGTGCCAGCAGGCCCCCGGGACAGGGTTCGACTGAAGCTTTCTTT. Translated: CASRPPGQGSTEAFF.

The chain recombines TRBV2 with TRBJ2-1; 7 positions match TRBD1. This CDR3 contains 15 residues. V shed 4 bases, J shed 1 base, and the junction held 4 bases outside the gene matches. Looked up from germline, CDR1 is SNHLY and CDR2 is FYNNEI. CDR3 residues: CASSGAGGSYNEQFF. DNA for the CDR3: TGTGCCAGCAGTGGGGCAGGGGGATCCTACAATGAGCAGTTCTTC.

In its sample, this clone was seen once. The chain recombines TRBV3-1 (or the pseudogene TRBV3-2) with TRBJ2-4; a weak D match, TRBD2 (6 bases). The CDR3 contains 16 residues. The V end was cut by 4 bases, the J end by 0 bases, with 13 bases between. The germline CDR1 and CDR2 sequences are LGHDT and YNNKEL (reference sequence). CDR3 amino acids: CASSPRGTSAKNIQYF. CDR3 sequence (DNA): TGTGCCAGCAGCCCCCGGGGGACCTCAGCCAAAAACATTCAGTACTTC.

Only one count was recorded for this clone. The rearrangement joins TRBV11-2 to TRBJ1-4; maybe TRBD1 (6 bases). This CDR3 has 15 residues. Germline V lookup: CDR1 SGHAT, CDR2 FQNNGV. Trimming removed 5 bases from V and 7 bases from J, with 17 bases in between. The CDR3 bases are TGTGCCAGCAGCCTCCAACAGGGATTGGGTGAAAAACTGTTTTTT. Encoded protein: CASSLQQGLGEKLFF. Variable domain in full (rest from reference TRBV11-2 and TRBJ1-4): EAGVAQSPRYKIIEKRQSVAFWCNPISGHATLYWYQQILGQGPKLLIQFQNNGVVDDSQLPKDRFSAERLKGVDSTLKIQPAKLEDSAVYLCASSLQQGLGEKLFFGSGTQLSVL.